Below, one TCR beta chain is given with its context. This sample stems from a study of blood T cell repertoires in COVID-19. Study background: Sites across the United States, Italy and Spain contributed samples from acute and convalescent COVID-19. PBMCs, B-cell-depleted T cells, or T cells provided the cDNA or gDNA that made up the material.

Per the germline V gene, CDR1 is SNHLY and CDR2 is FYNNEI. The CDR3 covers 14 residues. V lost 9 bases, J lost 8 bases, and 10 bases stayed unmatched. In the authors' methods: From reference gene primer amplification, estimates of nucleated cell counts were derived. Sequenced by immunoSEQ multiplex PCR; TCRdb stores in-frame clones only, minus some. That table is the source of V, J and clone size, and D and trimming were worked out from the DNA. The sample yields some 530,000 clones, less than 90% seen once. The sequenced sample was PBMCs or T cells enriched from blood (not recorded which). The sequence was collected from a woman aged 55-69 years who had recovered from COVID-19. The chain carries TRBV2 and TRBJ1-2; 12 bases line up with TRBD1. The CDR3 DNA is TGTGCCAGGGGGACAGGGGGCGTATCGAAAGGCTACACCTTC. It is translated as CARGTGGVSKGYTF.